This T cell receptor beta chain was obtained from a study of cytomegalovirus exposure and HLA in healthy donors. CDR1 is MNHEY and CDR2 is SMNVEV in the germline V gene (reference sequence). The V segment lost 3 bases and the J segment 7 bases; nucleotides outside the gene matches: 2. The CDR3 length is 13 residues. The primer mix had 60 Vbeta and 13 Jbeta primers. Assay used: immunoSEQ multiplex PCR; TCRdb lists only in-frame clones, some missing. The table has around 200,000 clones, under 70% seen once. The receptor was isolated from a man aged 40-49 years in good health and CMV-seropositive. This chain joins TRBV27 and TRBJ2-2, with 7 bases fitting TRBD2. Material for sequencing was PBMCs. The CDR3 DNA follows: TGTGCCAGCAGTTTGGGGGGGAACGGGGAGCTGTTTTTT. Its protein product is CASSLGGNGELFF.